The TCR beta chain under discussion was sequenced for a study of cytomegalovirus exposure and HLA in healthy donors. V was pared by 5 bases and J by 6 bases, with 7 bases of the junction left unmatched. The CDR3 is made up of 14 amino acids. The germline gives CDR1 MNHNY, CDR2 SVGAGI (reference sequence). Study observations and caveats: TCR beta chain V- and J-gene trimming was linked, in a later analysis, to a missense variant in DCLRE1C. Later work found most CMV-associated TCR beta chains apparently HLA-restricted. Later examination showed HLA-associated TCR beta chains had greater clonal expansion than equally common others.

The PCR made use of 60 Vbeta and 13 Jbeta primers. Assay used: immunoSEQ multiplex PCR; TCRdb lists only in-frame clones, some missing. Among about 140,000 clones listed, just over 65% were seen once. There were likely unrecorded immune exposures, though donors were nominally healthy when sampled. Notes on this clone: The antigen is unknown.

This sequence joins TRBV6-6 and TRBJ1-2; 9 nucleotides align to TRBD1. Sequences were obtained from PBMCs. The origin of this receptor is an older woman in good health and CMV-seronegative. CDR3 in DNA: TGTGCCAGCAGTACCTCTACAGGGGGCGATGGCTACACCTTC. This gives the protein CASSTSTGGDGYTF.